The 18 T cell receptor beta chains below all came from one sample that was sequenced in a study of blood T cells in healthy people across ages. A second about 6 to 11 cycle PCR used barcoded and J-beta primers. Using its own MiXCR run on the 5' RACE reads, TCRdb lists one record per CDR3 protein. In the table there are around 1,700,000 distinct CDR3 sequences, 28% of which are singletons. Sequencing input: blood. The receptors were sampled from a woman in her 30s in good health.

The chain carries TRBV2 and TRBJ1-6; 9 nucleotides agree with TRBD1. The length of the CDR3 is 17 residues. CDR1 is SNHLY and CDR2 is FYNNEI in the germline V gene. J was trimmed by 3 bases and V by 5 bases; bases with no gene match: 8. The CDR3 is CASSSGTGTNYNSPLHF. CDR3 nucleotide sequence: TGTGCCAGCAGTAGCGGGACAGGGACCAACTATAATTCACCCCTCCACTTT. The full variable domain, rest sourced from reference TRBV2 and TRBJ1-6, is EPEVTQTPSHQVTQMGQEVILRCVPISNHLYFYWYRQILGQKVEFLVSFYNNEISEKSEIFDDQFSVERPDGSNFTLKIRSTKLEDSAMYFCASSSGTGTNYNSPLHFGNGTRLTVT.

This clonotype appeared a few times. One end of the junction varies from germline; a read error may be responsible. This sequence joins TRBV5-1 and TRBJ1-1; D may be TRBD1 (5 bases). CDR1 and CDR2 (germline): SGHRS, YFSETQ. This CDR3 is built from 14 residues. The CDR3 nucleotides read TGCGCCAGCAGCTTGGCCCCAGGGAACATTGAAGCTTTCTTT. Protein: CASSLAPGNIEAFF.

This clonotype has only a few counts. The chain uses TRBV3-1 and TRBJ2-1; TRBD2 aligns across 12 bases. The CDR3 loop spans 15 amino acids. J lost 8 bases, V lost 1 base, and 3 bases had no gene match. In germline, CDR1 is LGHDT, CDR2 YNNKEL (reference sequence). Here the CDR3 DNA reads TGTGCCAGCAGCCAAGCTAGCGGGAGGGCCGATGAGCAGTTCTTC. Amino acid sequence: CASSQASGRADEQFF.

The V gene is TRBV19, the J gene TRBJ2-7, with a tentative D call TRBD2 (6 bases). In germline, CDR1 is LNHDA, CDR2 SQIVND (reference sequence). V was pared by 5 bases and J by 0 bases, with 11 bases between. The CDR3 is made up of 14 amino acids. CDR3 region: CASSRRGSSYEQYF. In nucleotides, the CDR3 is TGTGCCAGTAGTCGGCGGGGCAGCTCCTACGAGCAGTACTTC.

The DNA of the CDR3 is TGTGCCAGCAGTTTATTGGGACAGCAGAGCTCCTACGAGCAGTACTTC. Protein sequence: CASSLLGQQSSYEQYF. The rearrangement joins TRBV28 to TRBJ2-7; 7 bases map to TRBD1. The CDR3 has 16 amino acids. V lost 1 base, J lost 0 bases, and 6 bases stayed unmatched. In germline, CDR1 is MDHEN, CDR2 SYDVKM.

Concerning this clonotype itself: One end of the junction does not line up with germline, which may come from a read error. This chain links TRBV7-9 with TRBJ2-1; 14 nucleotides agree with TRBD2. Germline CDR1 and CDR2: SEHNR and FQNEAQ (reference sequence). There are 16 residues in the CDR3. CDR3 sequence (DNA): TGTGCCGGCAGCTTAGCGGCGGGACTAGCGGGAGCTGTGCAGTTCTTC. Amino acids: CAGSLAAGLAGAVQFF.

CDR3 in DNA: TGTGCCAGCAGCCAAGACTGGGCAGGGGTTCGAGAGACCCAGTACTTC. The encoded protein is CASSQDWAGVRETQYF. The V call is TRBV3-1, the J call TRBJ2-5; possible D gene TRBD1, 6 bases. Germline CDR1 reads LGHDT; CDR2 reads YNNKEL (reference sequence). This CDR3 contains 16 residues. V gave up 0 bases and J gave up 4 bases, with 15 bases separating them.

This clonotype has ten or more counts. The chain uses TRBV6-1 and TRBJ2-5; the D is unclear. Trimming pared 3 bases from V and 2 bases from J, leaving 13 bases between. The CDR3 sequence is 15 residues long. Germline CDR1 and CDR2: MNHNS and SASEGT. The CDR3 protein is CASSEIPVGQETQYF. The CDR3 coding sequence is TGTGCCAGCAGTGAGATCCCGGTCGGTCAAGAGACCCAGTACTTC.

A few counts support this clonotype. The V and J genes are TRBV25-1 and TRBJ2-5; D may be TRBD1 (6 bases). V dropped 6 bases and J dropped 4 bases, with 15 bases sitting between them. The CDR3 runs 14 residues. Germline CDR1 MGHDK, CDR2 SYGVNS. CDR3 DNA: TGTGCCAGCAGCCAAGGACAGCCTGGAGAGACCCAGTACTTC. Encoded protein: CASSQGQPGETQYF.

The chain has TRBV20-1 and TRBJ1-2; unclear D gene. CDR1 is DFQATT, CDR2 SNEGSKA, per germline (reference sequence). Trimming pared 3 bases from V and 8 bases from J, leaving 19 bases between. The CDR3 is 14 amino acids. As DNA, the CDR3 is TGCAGTGCTAGGGAACCAGGAGGAGACGGGGGCTACACCTTC. Amino acids: CSAREPGGDGGYTF.

This clonotype has only a few counts. V and J are TRBV29-1 and TRBJ2-7; possibly TRBD2 for D (5 bases). CDR1 and CDR2 from the germline V gene are SQVTM and ANQGSEA. V lost 1 base and J 3 bases, leaving 10 bases between the germline ends. The length of the CDR3 is 13 residues. The CDR3 DNA reads as TGCAGCGTTGAAGGAGGGTCCCTCTACGAGCAGTACTTC. Its protein is CSVEGGSLYEQYF.

This clonotype was observed at least ten times. The V gene is TRBV4-3, the J gene TRBJ2-5, with D tentatively TRBD1 (7 bases). This CDR3 contains 15 residues. The germline V gene has CDR1 LGHNA and CDR2 YSLEER. The V and J ends lost 3 bases and 3 bases respectively, with 14 bases between them. CDR3 residues: CASSQGTGEEETQYF. The DNA of the CDR3 is TGCGCCAGCAGCCAGGGTACAGGGGAGGAAGAGACCCAGTACTTC.

This chain uses TRBV24-1 with TRBJ1-5; 8 bases are a match to TRBD1. The germline V gene has CDR1 KGHDR and CDR2 SFDVKD. The trim removed 5 bases at V and 6 bases at J, leaving 2 bases unmatched. The CDR3 sequence is 13 residues long. CDR3 bases: TGTGCCACCAGTGCAGGGGGCAGTCAGCCCCAGCATTTT. Encoded protein: CATSAGGSQPQHF.

The CDR3 DNA follows: TGTGCCAGCAGCGGTACCCGGGACAGGGATTATATCGGCTACACCTTC. Translating it yields CASSGTRDRDYIGYTF. The rearrangement links TRBV9 to TRBJ1-2; 9 bases agree with TRBD1. With 3 bases clipped from V and 8 bases from J, the junction kept 14 bases outside the gene matches. The CDR3 contains 16 residues. Germline CDR1 reads SGDLS; CDR2 reads YYNGEE.

This clonotype was observed a handful of times. V and J are TRBV5-5 and TRBJ2-3; no definite D call. The CDR3 length is 15 residues. V was clipped by 1 base and J by 1 base, with 10 bases between them. Looked up from germline, CDR1 is SGHKS and CDR2 is YYEKEE (reference sequence). CDR3 protein: CASSLIPQGTDTQYF. The CDR3 DNA is TGTGCCAGCAGCTTGATTCCTCAGGGCACAGATACGCAGTATTTT. The full variable domain, its missing parts supplied by reference TRBV5-5 and TRBJ2-3, is DAGVTQSPTHLIKTRGQQVTLRCSPISGHKSVSWYQQVLGQGPQFIFQYYEKEERGRGNFPDRFSARQFPNYSSELNVNALLLGDSALYLCASSLIPQGTDTQYFGPGTRLTVL.

There are a few counts of this clonotype. A junction boundary mismatches the germline segment, possibly from a read error. The V call is TRBV2, the J call TRBJ2-4; a weak D match, TRBD1 (5 bases). This CDR3 is 14 amino acids long. CDR1 is SNHLY and CDR2 is FYNNEI in the germline V gene. The CDR3 loop reads CAGSENRNMNIQYF. The DNA for the CDR3 is TGTGCCGGCAGTGAGAACAGGAATATGAACATTCAGTACTTC. Drawing the rest from reference TRBV2 and TRBJ2-4, the complete variable domain is EPEVTQTPSHQVTQMGQEVILRCVPISNHLYFYWYRQILGQKVEFLVSFYNNEISEKSEIFDDQFSVERPDGSNFTLKIRSTKLEDSAMYFCAGSENRNMNIQYFGAGTRLSVL.

V gene TRBV9 combines with J gene TRBJ2-1; D unresolved. V was cut by 0 bases and J by 6 bases, with 16 bases left in between. The V gene's germline CDR1 is SGDLS and CDR2 YYNGEE. CDR3 length: 16 residues. The CDR3 spells CASSVGGGINCNEQFF. In nucleotides, the CDR3 is TGTGCCAGCAGCGTAGGAGGTGGGATTAACTGCAATGAGCAGTTCTTC.

At least ten counts were recorded for this clonotype. V is TRBV7-9 and J is TRBJ2-7; D not resolved. V lost 1 base and J lost 6, with 13 bases in between. CDR1 is SEHNR, CDR2 FQNEAQ, per germline (reference sequence). The length of the CDR3 is 14 residues. The CDR3 nucleotides read TGTGCCAGCAGCTTAGTGGCGGTTTCGCGCGAGCAGTACTTC. Translated, it gives CASSLVAVSREQYF.